The clone carrying this T cell receptor beta chain was seen once. Its antigen remains unidentified. The data stem from a study of early stage breast cancer tumors. General study results and limits: Bulk DNA sequencing of unsorted cells missed chain pairing and markers. Commonly generated sequences made up most enriched TCRB sequences shared between patients.

V shed 0 bases, J shed 3 bases, and the junction held 7 bases outside the gene matches. Germline values: CDR1 SGHAT, CDR2 FQNNGV. This CDR3 is built from 17 residues. This table comes from immunoSEQ multiplex PCR, and its TCRdb copy is limited to in-frame clones, with some not included. The sample contains about 9,700 clones, 60% to 85% of which appear only once. Sufficient DNA from normal breast often required about 95-330 mg tissue. Sequenced sample: normal breast tissue next to the tumor. This TCR derives from a person in their 40s with breast cancer. The genes are TRBV11-2 and TRBJ2-5, with 10 nucleotides matching TRBD1. CDR3 DNA sequence: TGTGCCAGCAGCTTAGATTGGGTCGGACAGGGGGAAGAGACCCAGTACTTC. This sequence encodes CASSLDWVGQGEETQYF.